This TCR beta chain was observed in a study of T-cell memory formation after mild COVID-19. General study findings and limits: Clones shrinking from day 15 to 85 showed even CD4/CD8 mixes; later expanders tilted CD4+.

This clonotype appeared a few times. Its antigen is as yet unknown. TCRalpha and TCRbeta libraries used 5'RACE with constant-segment primers and UMIs. TCRdb itself ran the 5' RACE reads through MiXCR, one entry per CDR3 protein. The sample carries around 110,000 distinct CDR3 sequences, under 15% recorded once. Material: PBMCs or a T cell subset sorted from them (not recorded which). The origin of this receptor is a young man who had mild COVID-19 (a few samples of this study predate the infection). Cell type and time point are not known.

CDR3 sequence (DNA): TGTGCCAGCAGTGACTCGACAGGGGACACCGGGGAGCTGTTTTTT. As protein: CASSDSTGDTGELFF. The chain recombines TRBV6-4 with TRBJ2-2; 8 nucleotides match TRBD1. The CDR3 is made up of 15 amino acids. J was trimmed by 3 bases and V by 0 bases; bases with no gene match: 0. Looked up from germline, CDR1 is MRHNA and CDR2 is SNTAGT.